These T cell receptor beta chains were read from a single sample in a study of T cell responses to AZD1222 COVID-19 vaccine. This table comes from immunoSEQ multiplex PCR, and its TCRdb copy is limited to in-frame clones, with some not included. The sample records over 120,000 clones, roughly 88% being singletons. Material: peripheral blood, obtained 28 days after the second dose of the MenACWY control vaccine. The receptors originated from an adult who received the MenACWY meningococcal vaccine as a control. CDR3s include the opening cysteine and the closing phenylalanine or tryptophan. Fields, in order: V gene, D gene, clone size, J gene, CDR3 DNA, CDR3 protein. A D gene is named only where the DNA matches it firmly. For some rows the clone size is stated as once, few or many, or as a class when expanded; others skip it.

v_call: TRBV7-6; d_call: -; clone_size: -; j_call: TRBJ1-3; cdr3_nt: TGTGCCAGCAGCTTCGGGCAGGGCACACTCTCTGGAAACACCATATATTTT; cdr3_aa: CASSFGQGTLSGNTIYF
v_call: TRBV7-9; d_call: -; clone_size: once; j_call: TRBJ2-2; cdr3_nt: TGTGCCAGCAGCTTAGGGACGAACACCGGGGAGCTGTTTTTT; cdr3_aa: CASSLGTNTGELFF
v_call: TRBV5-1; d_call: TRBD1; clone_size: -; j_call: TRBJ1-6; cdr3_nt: TGCGCCAGCAGCCTCCATAGGACAGGGGGGGAAAATAATTCACCCCTCCACTTT; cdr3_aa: CASSLHRTGGENNSPLHF
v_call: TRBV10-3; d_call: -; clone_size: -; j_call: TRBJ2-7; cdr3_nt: TGTGCCATCAGTGAATCGGGGTTAAACGAGCAGTACTTC; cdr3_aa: CAISESGLNEQYF
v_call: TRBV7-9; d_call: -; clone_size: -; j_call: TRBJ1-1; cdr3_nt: TGTGCCAGCAGCTTAGCGGGGTGGGGCACTGAAGCTTTCTTT; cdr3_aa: CASSLAGWGTEAFF
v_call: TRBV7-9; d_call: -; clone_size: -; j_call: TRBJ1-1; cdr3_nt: TGTGCCAGCAGCTTAGGACGGGGGCAGGCGTACACTGAAGCTTTCTTT; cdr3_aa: CASSLGRGQAYTEAFF
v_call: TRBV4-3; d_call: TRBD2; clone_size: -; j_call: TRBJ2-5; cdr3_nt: TGCGCCAGCAGCAAAGCCCGGCTAGCGGGTGGGGTCCAAGAGACCCAGTACTTC; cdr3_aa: CASSKARLAGGVQETQYF
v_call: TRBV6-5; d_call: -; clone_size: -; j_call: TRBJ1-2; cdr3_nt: TGTGCCAGCAGTTATCTTCCGGGTGACTATGGCTACACCTTC; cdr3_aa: CASSYLPGDYGYTF
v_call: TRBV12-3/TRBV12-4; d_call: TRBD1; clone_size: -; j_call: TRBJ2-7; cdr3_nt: TGTGCCAGCAGTTTGGGACAGTCTCACGAGCAGTACTTC; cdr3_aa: CASSLGQSHEQYF
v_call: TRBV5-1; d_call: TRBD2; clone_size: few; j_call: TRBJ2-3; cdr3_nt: TGCGCCAGCAGCTTATTCCCTTTAGCGGGAGGCGCAGATACGCAGTATTTT; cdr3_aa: CASSLFPLAGGADTQYF
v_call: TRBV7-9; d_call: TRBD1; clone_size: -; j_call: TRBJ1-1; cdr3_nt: TGTGCCAGCAGCTTAGCCCTGGGACAGAGATCGAACACTGAAGCTTTCTTT; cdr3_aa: CASSLALGQRSNTEAFF
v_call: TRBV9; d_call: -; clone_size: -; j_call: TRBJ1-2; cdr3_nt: TGTGCCAGCAGCGTAGTCCCGGGCCCTAACTATGGCTACACCTTC; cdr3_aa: CASSVVPGPNYGYTF
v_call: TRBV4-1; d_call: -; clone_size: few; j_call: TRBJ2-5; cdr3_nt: TGCGCCAGCAGCCAAGCCCGGGTGGCGGGGACACAAGAGACCCAGTACTTC; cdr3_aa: CASSQARVAGTQETQYF
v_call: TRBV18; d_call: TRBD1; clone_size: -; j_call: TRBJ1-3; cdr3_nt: TGTGCCAGCTCCGTCCTCCCGGGACAGAACTCTGGAAACACCATATATTTT; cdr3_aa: CASSVLPGQNSGNTIYF
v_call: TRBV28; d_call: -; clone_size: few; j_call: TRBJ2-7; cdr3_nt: TGTGCCAGCAGGAACAGGTTAGGCTCCTACGAGCAGTACTTC; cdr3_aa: CASRNRLGSYEQYF
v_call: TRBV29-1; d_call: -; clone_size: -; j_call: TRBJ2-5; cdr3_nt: TGCAGCGTTGATAGAGTTAGTAATGGAGAGACCCAGTACTTC; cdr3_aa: CSVDRVSNGETQYF
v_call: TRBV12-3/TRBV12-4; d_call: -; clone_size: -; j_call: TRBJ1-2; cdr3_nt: TGTGCCAGCACCTCGGGGGTCTATGGCTACACCTTC; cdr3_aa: CASTSGVYGYTF
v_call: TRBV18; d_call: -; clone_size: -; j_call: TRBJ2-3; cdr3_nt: TGTGCCAGCTCACCACAAGCCGCCACAGATACGCAGTATTTT; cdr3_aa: CASSPQAATDTQYF
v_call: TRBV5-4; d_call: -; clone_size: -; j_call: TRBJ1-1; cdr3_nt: TGTGCCAGCAGCGTACCTACAGGGAACACTGAAGCTTTCTTT; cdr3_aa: CASSVPTGNTEAFF
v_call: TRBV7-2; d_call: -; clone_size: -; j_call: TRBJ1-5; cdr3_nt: TGTGCCAGCAGCTTATTTCCGGGGGGAATTAGCAATCAGCCCCAGCATTTT; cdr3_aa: CASSLFPGGISNQPQHF
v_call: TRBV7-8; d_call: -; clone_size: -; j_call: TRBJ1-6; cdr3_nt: TGTGCCAGCAGCTTAGATCGCTCGAGCTCCTATAATTCACCCCTCCACTTT; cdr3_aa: CASSLDRSSSYNSPLHF
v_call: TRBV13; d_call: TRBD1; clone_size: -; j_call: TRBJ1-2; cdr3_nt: TGTGCCAGCAGCCGGGGACAGGAGAACTATGGCTACACCTTC; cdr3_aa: CASSRGQENYGYTF
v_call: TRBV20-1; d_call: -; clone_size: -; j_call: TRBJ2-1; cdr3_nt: TGCAGTGCTAGTAGGACGGTTACCTACAATGAGCAGTTCTTC; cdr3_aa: CSASRTVTYNEQFF
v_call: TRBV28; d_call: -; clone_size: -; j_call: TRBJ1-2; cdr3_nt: TGTGCCAGCACCACCCATCCCGCCTATGGCTACACCTTC; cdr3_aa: CASTTHPAYGYTF
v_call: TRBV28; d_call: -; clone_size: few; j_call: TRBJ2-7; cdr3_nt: TGTGCCAGCGGGTCGACGCGAAATCCCTACGAGCAGTACTTC; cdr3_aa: CASGSTRNPYEQYF
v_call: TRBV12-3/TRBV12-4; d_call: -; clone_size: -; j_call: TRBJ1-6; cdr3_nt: TGTGCCAGCAGTTTCGGGGATTCACCCCTCCACTTT; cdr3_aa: CASSFGDSPLHF
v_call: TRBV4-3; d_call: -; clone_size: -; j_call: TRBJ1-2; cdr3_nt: TGCGCCAGCAGCCAAGACAACCACTATGGCTACACCTTC; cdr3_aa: CASSQDNHYGYTF
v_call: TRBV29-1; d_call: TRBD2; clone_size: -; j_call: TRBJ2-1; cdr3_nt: TGCAGCGTTGATACTAGCGGGGGTTACAATGAGCAGTTCTTC; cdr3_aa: CSVDTSGGYNEQFF
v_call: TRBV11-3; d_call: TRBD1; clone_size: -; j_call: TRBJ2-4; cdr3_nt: TGTGCCAGCAGCTTCTCCCAGGGGGCCACCATTCAGTACTTC; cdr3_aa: CASSFSQGATIQYF
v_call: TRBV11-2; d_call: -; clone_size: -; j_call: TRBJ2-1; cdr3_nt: TGTGCCAGCAGCTTGACCAGATACAATGAGCAGTTCTTC; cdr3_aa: CASSLTRYNEQFF
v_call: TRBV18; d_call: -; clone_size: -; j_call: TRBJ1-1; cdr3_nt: TGTGCCAGCTCACCCAAAAACACTGAAGCTTTCTTT; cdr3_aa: CASSPKNTEAFF
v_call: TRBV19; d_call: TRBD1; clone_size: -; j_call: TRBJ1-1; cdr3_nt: TGTGCCAGTAGTAACCGGGACAGGGTCACTGAAGCTTTCTTT; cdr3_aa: CASSNRDRVTEAFF
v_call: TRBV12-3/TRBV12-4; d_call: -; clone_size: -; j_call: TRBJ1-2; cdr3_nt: TGTGCCAGCAGGGCTACCGGAGAGGGCTACACCTTC; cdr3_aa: CASRATGEGYTF
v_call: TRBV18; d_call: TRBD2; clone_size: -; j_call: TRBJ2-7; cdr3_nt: TGTGCCAGCTCACCAGGGCTAGCGGGAGACTACGAGCAGTACTTC; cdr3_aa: CASSPGLAGDYEQYF
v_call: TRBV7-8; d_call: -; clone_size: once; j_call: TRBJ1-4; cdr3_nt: TGTGCCAGCAGCCCGAGGTTCGCGACCGTTAATGAAAAACTGTTTTTT; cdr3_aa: CASSPRFATVNEKLFF
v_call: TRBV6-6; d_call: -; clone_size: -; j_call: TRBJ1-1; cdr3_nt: TGTGCCAGCAGAGACCTTGACGGGGCGAACACTGAAGCTTTCTTT; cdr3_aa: CASRDLDGANTEAFF
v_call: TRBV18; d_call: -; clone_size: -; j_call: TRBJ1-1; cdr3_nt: TGTGCCAGCTCACCACCGGCAGGGATTAGCACTGAAGCTTTCTTT; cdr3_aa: CASSPPAGISTEAFF
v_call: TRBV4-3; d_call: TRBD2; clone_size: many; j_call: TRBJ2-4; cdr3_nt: TGCGCCAGCAGCCCTCAAAAGACTAGCGGGAGGGCCATGGCCAAAAACATTCAGTACTTC; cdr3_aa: CASSPQKTSGRAMAKNIQYF
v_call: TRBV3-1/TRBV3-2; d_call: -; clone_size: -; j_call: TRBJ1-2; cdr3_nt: TGTGCCAGCAGCCAAGAAATTAAGGGGATCAAGGGTGGCTACACCTTC; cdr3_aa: CASSQEIKGIKGGYTF
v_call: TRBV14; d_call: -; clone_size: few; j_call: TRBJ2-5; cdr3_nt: TGTGCCAGCAGCCAATTCGAGGGAATGGAGACCCAGTACTTC; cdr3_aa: CASSQFEGMETQYF
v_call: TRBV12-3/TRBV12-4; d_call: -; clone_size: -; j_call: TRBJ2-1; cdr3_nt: TGTGCCAGCTGTAGGCGGACCTACAATGAGCAGTTCTTC; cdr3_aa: CASCRRTYNEQFF
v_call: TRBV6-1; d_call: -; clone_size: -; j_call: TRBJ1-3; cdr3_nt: TGTGCCAGCAGTGAACAGCGAACAAATGGAAACACCATATATTTT; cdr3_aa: CASSEQRTNGNTIYF
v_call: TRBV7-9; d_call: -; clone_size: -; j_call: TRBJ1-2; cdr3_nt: TGTGCCAGCAGCTTACAGGGTGGCTATGGCTACACCTTC; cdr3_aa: CASSLQGGYGYTF
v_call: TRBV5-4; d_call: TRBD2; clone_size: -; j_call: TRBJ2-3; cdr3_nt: TGTGCCAGCAGCCGAGGACTAGCGGGTGTCGCAGATACGCAGTATTTT; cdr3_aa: CASSRGLAGVADTQYF
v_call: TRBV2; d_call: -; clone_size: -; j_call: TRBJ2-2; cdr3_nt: TGTGCCAGCGGGTCGGACAGCGAGACCGGGGAGCTGTTTTTT; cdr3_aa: CASGSDSETGELFF